This T cell receptor beta chain was retrieved from a study of blood T cell repertoires in COVID-19. Study summary: PBMCs, B-cell-depleted T cells, or T cells provided the cDNA or gDNA that made up the material.

Trimming shortened V by 4 bases and J by 1 base, and 16 bases separated the two germline ends. The CDR3 sequence is 16 residues long. Per germline, CDR1 MNHNY and CDR2 SVGAGI (reference sequence). Only a few counts were recorded for this clone. Authors' processing steps: Amplification from reference gene primers served as the basis for estimated nucleated cell counts. The repertoire was sequenced with immunoSEQ multiplex PCR; TCRdb's copy has only in-frame clones and lacks some. V, J and clone size reflect that table, while D and trimming were determined from the DNA. This sample yields about 240,000 clones, of which around 87% are seen a single time; about 7% belongs to the top ten.

This rearrangement joins TRBV6-6 to TRBJ1-1, with TRBD1 as a possible D gene (6 bases). The sample comprised peripheral blood. The sequence was collected from a man between 60 and 75 years old who had recovered from COVID-19. CDR3 amino acids: CASSSSPGAGNTEAFF. The CDR3, as DNA: TGTGCCAGCAGTTCCTCACCAGGGGCTGGGAACACTGAAGCTTTCTTT.